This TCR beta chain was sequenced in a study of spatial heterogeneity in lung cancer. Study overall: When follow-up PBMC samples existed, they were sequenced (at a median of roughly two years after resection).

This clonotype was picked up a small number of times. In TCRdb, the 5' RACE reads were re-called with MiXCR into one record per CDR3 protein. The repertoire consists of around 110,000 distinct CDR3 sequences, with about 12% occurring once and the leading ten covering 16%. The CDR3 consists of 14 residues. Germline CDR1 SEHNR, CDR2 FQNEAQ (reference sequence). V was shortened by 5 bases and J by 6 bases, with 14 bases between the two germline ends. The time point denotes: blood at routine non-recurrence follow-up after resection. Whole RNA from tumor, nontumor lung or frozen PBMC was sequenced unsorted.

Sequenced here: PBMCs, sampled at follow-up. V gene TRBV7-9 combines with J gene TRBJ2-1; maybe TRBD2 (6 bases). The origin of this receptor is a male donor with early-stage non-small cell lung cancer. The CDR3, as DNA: TGTGCCAGCAGCCCTATGGCGCGGGGCAATGAGCAGTTCTTC. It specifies CASSPMARGNEQFF.